These 7 T cell receptor beta chains came from one sample sequenced in a study of T-cell reconstitution after alpha-beta-depleted transplantation in children. Unique molecular identifiers were incorporated when the TCRbeta library was constructed. TCRdb itself ran the PCR reads through MiXCR, one entry per CDR3 protein. The sample holds about 500,000 distinct CDR3 sequences, about 33% seen once. Sequences were derived from PBMCs from the stem cell graft donor, sampled from the stem cell graft. The receptors come from a human donor who donated a stem cell graft to a child with aplastic anemia.

The CDR3 sequence is CASSSGTPPNEQFF. CDR3 bases: TGTGCCAGCAGTTCCGGGACACCGCCCAATGAGCAGTTCTTC. This rearrangement joins TRBV28 to TRBJ2-1, with D maybe TRBD1 (6 bases). V lost 4 bases to trimming and J lost 6 bases, with 13 bases between them. Looked up from germline, CDR1 is MDHEN and CDR2 is SYDVKM. This CDR3 is 14 amino acids long.

This clonotype was found once. This rearrangement joins TRBV7-9 to TRBJ2-3; possibly TRBD1 or TRBD2 for D (5 bases each). The germline V gene has CDR1 SEHNR and CDR2 FQNEAQ (reference sequence). CDR3 size: 17 residues. Trimming left V 4 bases short and J 2 bases short, with 19 bases between. The CDR3, as DNA: TGTGCCAGCAGCTCCCCGGTGTGGGACGGCTCCACAGATACGCAGTATTTT. It encodes CASSSPVWDGSTDTQYF.

The chain employs TRBV6-5 and TRBJ2-7; no clear D. From germline, CDR1 is MNHEY and CDR2 SVGAGI. CDR3 length equals 13 residues. V lost 4 bases and J lost 7, with 14 bases in between. Written as DNA, the CDR3 is TGTGCCAGCAGTTCCCGACCGACCGGTGAGCAGTACTTC. Translated, it gives CASSSRPTGEQYF.

This chain uses TRBV7-2 with TRBJ2-1; the D is unclear. V lost 0 bases to trimming and J lost 15 bases, with 9 bases between them. This CDR3 comprises 11 residues. Germline V lookup: CDR1 SGHTA, CDR2 FQGNSA. As DNA, the CDR3 is TGTGCCAGCAGCTTAGCGCGTGCGCGGTTCTTC. Amino acid sequence: CASSLARARFF.

This clonotype was seen only a few times. The chain uses TRBV12-5 and TRBJ2-3; 8 bases match TRBD1. Germline V CDR1 and CDR2: LGHNT, FRNRAP. This CDR3 spans 17 amino acids. J gave up 5 bases and V 1 base, and 11 bases lay outside the gene matches. CDR3 nucleotide sequence: TGTGCTAGTGGTTTGGCGATCCTGGACAGGGAGAAAGATACGCAGTATTTT. It encodes CASGLAILDREKDTQYF.

The chain joins TRBV6-1 to TRBJ2-5; 9 bases match TRBD1. Trimming cost V 7 bases and J 4 bases; bases outside gene matches: 13. CDR3 length equals 16 residues. CDR1 is MNHNS and CDR2 is SASEGT in the germline V gene. CDR3 sequence reads: CASKRQGESGLETQYF. The CDR3 DNA reads as TGTGCCAGCAAAAGACAGGGGGAAAGTGGTTTAGAGACCCAGTACTTC.

The rearrangement uses TRBV7-9 and TRBJ1-4; D possibly corresponds to TRBD1 (6 bases). Per germline, CDR1 SEHNR and CDR2 FQNEAQ (reference sequence). The CDR3 is made up of 17 amino acids. V was trimmed by 5 bases and J by 10 bases, leaving 26 bases between them. CDR3 in amino acids: CASSPRTDLRGEGKLFF. The CDR3 DNA reads as TGTGCCAGCAGCCCGCGGACAGATCTCCGCGGCGAGGGAAAACTGTTTTTT.